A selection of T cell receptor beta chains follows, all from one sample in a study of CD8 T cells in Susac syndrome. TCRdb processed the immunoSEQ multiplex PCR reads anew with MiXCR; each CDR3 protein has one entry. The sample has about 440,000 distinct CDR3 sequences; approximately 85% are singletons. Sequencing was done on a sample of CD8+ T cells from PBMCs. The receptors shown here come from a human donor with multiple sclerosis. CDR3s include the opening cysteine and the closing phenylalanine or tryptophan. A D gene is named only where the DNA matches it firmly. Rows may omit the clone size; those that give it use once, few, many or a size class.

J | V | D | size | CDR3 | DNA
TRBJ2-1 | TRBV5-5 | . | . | CASIMYNEQFF | TGTGCCAGCATCATGTACAATGAGCAGTTCTTC
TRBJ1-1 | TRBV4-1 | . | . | CASSQVRGNTEAFF | TGCGCCAGCAGCCAAGTTCGGGGGAACACTGAAGCTTTCTTT
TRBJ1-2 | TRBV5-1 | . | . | CASRQAGTFYGYTF | TGCGCCAGCAGACAGGCCGGGACATTCTATGGCTACACCTTC
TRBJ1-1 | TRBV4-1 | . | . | CASSRERTEAFF | TGCGCCAGCAGCCGAGAGAGGACTGAAGCTTTCTTT
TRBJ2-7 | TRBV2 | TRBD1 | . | CASSLQDRGSYEQYF | TGTGCCAGCAGTTTACAGGACAGGGGCTCCTACGAGCAGTACTTC
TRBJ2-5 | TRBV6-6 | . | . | CASSYSPPETQETQYF | TGTGCCAGCAGTTACTCCCCACCGGAGACTCAAGAGACCCAGTACTTC
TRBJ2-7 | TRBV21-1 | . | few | CASSKERTSYEQYF | TGTGCCAGCAGCAAAGAACGGACGTCCTACGAGCAGTACTTC
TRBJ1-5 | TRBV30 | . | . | CAWSAPGQPQHF | TGTGCCTGGAGTGCACCGGGTCAGCCCCAGCATTTT
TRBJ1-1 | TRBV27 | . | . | CASRLMGGNTEAFF | TGTGCCAGCCGCCTTATGGGGGGAAACACTGAAGCTTTCTTT
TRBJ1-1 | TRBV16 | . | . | CASSQSVGNTEAFF | TGTGCCAGCAGCCAATCTGTAGGGAACACTGAAGCTTTCTTT
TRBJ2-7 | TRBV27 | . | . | CASGQGLTYEQYF | TGTGCCAGCGGCCAGGGACTCACCTACGAGCAGTACTTC
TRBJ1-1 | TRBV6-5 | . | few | CASSLGLMNTEAFF | TGTGCCAGCAGTTTGGGGCTAATGAACACTGAAGCTTTCTTT
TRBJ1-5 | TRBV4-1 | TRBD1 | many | CASSPGQGNQPQHF | TGTGCCAGCAGTCCCGGACAGGGTAACCAGCCCCAGCATTTT
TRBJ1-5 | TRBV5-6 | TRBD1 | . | CASAQGNNQPQHF | TGTGCCAGCGCACAGGGGAATAATCAGCCCCAGCATTTT
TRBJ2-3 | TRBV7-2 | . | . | CASNPPGDTQYF | TGTGCCAGCAACCCGCCTGGGGATACGCAGTATTTT
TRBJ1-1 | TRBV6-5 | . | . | CASSYSAEEAFF | TGTGCCAGCAGTTACTCGGCGGAGGAGGCTTTCTTT
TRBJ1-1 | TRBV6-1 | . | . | CASSPGEWAGNTEAFF | TGTGCCAGCAGCCCCGGTGAGTGGGCCGGGAACACTGAAGCTTTCTTT
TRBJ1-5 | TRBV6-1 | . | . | CASSEGEALDQPQHF | TGTGCCAGCAGTGAGGGGGAGGCTCTCGATCAGCCCCAGCATTTT
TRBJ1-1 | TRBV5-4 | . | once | CASSSDLSTEAFF | TGTGCCAGCAGCTCGGACTTAAGCACTGAAGCTTTCTTT
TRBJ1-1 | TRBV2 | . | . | CASSEWRSEAFF | TGTGCCAGCAGTGAGTGGAGGTCTGAAGCTTTCTTT
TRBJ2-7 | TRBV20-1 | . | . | CSASDPGTSYEQYF | TGCAGTGCTAGCGATCCCGGGACATCCTACGAGCAGTACTTC
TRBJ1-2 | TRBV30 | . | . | CAWMAPSGPRYTF | TGTGCCTGGATGGCCCCGTCGGGACCCCGCTACACCTTC
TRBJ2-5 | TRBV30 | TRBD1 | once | CAWINTGAFETQYF | TGTGCCTGGATTAATACAGGGGCCTTCGAGACCCAGTACTTC
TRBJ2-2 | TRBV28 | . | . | CASRHTAVPSTYTGELFF | TGTGCCAGCAGACATACCGCGGTCCCGAGTACATACACCGGGGAGCTGTTTTTT
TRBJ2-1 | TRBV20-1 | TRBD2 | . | CSARDSSGRARSYNEQFF | TGCAGTGCTAGAGATTCTAGCGGGAGGGCCAGGTCCTACAATGAGCAGTTCTTC
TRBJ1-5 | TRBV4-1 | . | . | CASSQVTRDQPQHF | TGCGCCAGCAGCCAAGTGACGCGCGATCAGCCCCAGCATTTT
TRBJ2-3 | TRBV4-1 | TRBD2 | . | CASSQGLRGADTQYF | TGCGCCAGCAGCCAAGGCCTCCGGGGGGCAGATACGCAGTATTTT
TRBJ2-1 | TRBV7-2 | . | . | CASSLGWGGLYNEQFF | TGTGCCAGCAGCTTAGGGTGGGGGGGCCTGTACAATGAGCAGTTCTTC
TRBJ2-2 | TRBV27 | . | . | CASSNRLTNTGELFF | TGTGCCAGCAGTAATCGGCTAACGAACACCGGGGAGCTGTTTTTT
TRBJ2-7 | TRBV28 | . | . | CASDRGPAPDEQYF | TGTGCCAGCGACCGCGGGCCCGCGCCAGACGAGCAGTACTTC
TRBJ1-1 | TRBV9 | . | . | CASSVEIGQDAFF | TGTGCCAGCAGCGTAGAGATAGGTCAGGATGCTTTCTTT
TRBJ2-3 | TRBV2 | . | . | CASSYEEAATSTDTQYF | TGTGCCAGCAGTTACGAAGAGGCAGCGACTAGCACAGATACGCAGTATTTT
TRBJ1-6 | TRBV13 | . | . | CASSKQQGVNSPLHF | TGTGCCAGCAGCAAGCAACAGGGCGTGAATTCACCCCTCCACTTT
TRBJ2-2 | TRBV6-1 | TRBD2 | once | CASSFGLAGEGNTGELFF | TGTGCCAGCAGCTTCGGACTAGCGGGAGAGGGGAACACCGGGGAGCTGTTTTTT
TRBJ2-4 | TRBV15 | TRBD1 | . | CATSGGTGENIQYF | TGTGCCACCAGCGGGGGGACAGGCGAAAACATTCAGTACTTC
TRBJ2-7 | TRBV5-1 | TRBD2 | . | CASSLGLAGPPNEQYF | TGCGCCAGCAGCTTGGGACTAGCGGGCCCCCCAAACGAGCAGTACTTC
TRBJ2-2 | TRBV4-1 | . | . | CASSHSGENTGELFF | TGCGCCAGCAGCCACTCAGGGGAAAACACCGGGGAGCTGTTTTTT
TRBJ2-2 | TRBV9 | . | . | CASSPRDNPNTGELFF | TGTGCCAGCAGCCCCCGGGACAACCCGAACACCGGGGAGCTGTTTTTT
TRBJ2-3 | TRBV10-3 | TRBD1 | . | CAISDEQGTDTQYF | TGTGCCATCAGTGACGAACAGGGGACAGATACGCAGTATTTT
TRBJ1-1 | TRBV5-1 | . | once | CASSLWGDPGHMNTEAFF | TGCGCCAGCAGCTTGTGGGGGGACCCGGGACATATGAACACTGAAGCTTTCTTT
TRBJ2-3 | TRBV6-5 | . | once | CASSFTSGPDSTDTQYF | TGTGCCAGCAGCTTTACTTCGGGACCGGACAGCACAGATACGCAGTATTTT
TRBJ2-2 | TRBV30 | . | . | CAWSVVLVSEDGGELFF | TGTGCCTGGAGTGTAGTTCTAGTTTCGGAGGATGGGGGGGAGCTGTTTTTT
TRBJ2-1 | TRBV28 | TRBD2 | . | CASSSQKREAPGNYNEQFF | TGTGCCAGCAGTTCCCAAAAGCGGGAAGCTCCGGGTAACTACAATGAGCAGTTCTTC
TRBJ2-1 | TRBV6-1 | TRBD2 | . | CASTDAGANEQFF | TGTGCCAGCACCGACGCGGGAGCCAATGAGCAGTTCTTC
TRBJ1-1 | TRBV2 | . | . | CASGPRGFSTEAFF | TGTGCCAGCGGTCCCAGGGGTTTTAGCACTGAAGCTTTCTTT
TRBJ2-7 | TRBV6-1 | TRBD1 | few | CASRRSTGERSYEQYF | TGTGCCAGCAGACGCTCCACAGGGGAGAGGTCCTACGAGCAGTACTTC
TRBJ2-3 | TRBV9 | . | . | CASSVEATDTQYF | TGTGCCAGCAGCGTAGAAGCTACAGATACGCAGTATTTT
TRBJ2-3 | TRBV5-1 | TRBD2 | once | CASSFLAGAADTQYF | TGCGCCAGCAGCTTCTTAGCGGGAGCGGCAGATACGCAGTATTTT
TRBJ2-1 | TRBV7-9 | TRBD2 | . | CASSTGLAGALYNEQFF | TGTGCCAGCAGCACGGGACTAGCGGGGGCCTTATACAATGAGCAGTTCTTC
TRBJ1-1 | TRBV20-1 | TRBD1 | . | CSAEHPRTGEAFF | TGCAGTGCTGAACACCCTAGGACAGGGGAAGCTTTCTTT